This T cell receptor (beta chain) was observed in a study of T cells in Graves' hyperthyroidism and ophthalmopathy. Trimming took 5 bases from V and 5 from J, leaving 21 bases between them. CDR1 is SEHNR, CDR2 FQNEAQ, per germline (reference sequence). This CDR3 comprises 16 residues. The study based diagnoses on clinical symptoms, serum thyroxine and TRAb, thyroid ultrasound and orbital computed tomography. RNA transcripts provided the source from which TCR beta CDR3 regions were amplified. An initial round of RT-PCR targeting the TCR CDR3 relied on the HTBI primer set. TCRdb processed the multiplex PCR reads anew with MiXCR; each CDR3 protein has one entry. The sample consists of about 350,000 distinct CDR3 sequences, around 13% of them appearing once.

This sequence joins TRBV7-9 and TRBJ1-2, with D maybe TRBD1 (6 bases). The specimen was blood. The receptor's source is a woman in her forties with Graves' ophthalmopathy. CDR3 region: CASSRRERAGVYGYTF. The DNA of the CDR3 is TGTGCCAGCAGCCGAAGAGAGAGGGCAGGGGTATATGGCTACACCTTC. Supplemented by reference TRBV7-9 and TRBJ1-2, the full variable domain reads DTGVSQNPRHKITKRGQNVTFRCDPISEHNRLYWYRQTLGQGPEFLTYFQNEAQLEKSRLLSDRFSAERPKGSFSTLEIQRTEQGDSAMYLCASSRRERAGVYGYTFGSGTRLTVV.